Here is one TCR beta chain with its context. Germline V gene sequence: CDR1 MGHRA, CDR2 YSYEKL. This CDR3 has 16 amino acids. The V and J ends lost 1 base and 6 bases, in that order; junction bases with no gene match: 7. This sample was taken from a study of somatic mutations in cytotoxic T cells in rheumatoid arthritis. The repertoire was sequenced with immunoSEQ multiplex PCR; TCRdb's copy has only in-frame clones and lacks some. The table lists about 7,400 clones, around 87% of them singletons. Input material: CD8+ T cells sorted from blood. The chain combines TRBV4-1 with TRBJ1-2, with 11 bases identical to TRBD1. This clonotype originated in a woman between 70 and 85 years old with rheumatoid arthritis. The CDR3 loop reads CASSQGTGGGEDGYTF. CDR3 DNA: TGCGCCAGCAGCCAAGGGACAGGGGGCGGCGAGGATGGCTACACCTTC.